This TCR beta chain derives from a study of T-cell memory formation after mild COVID-19. Study information: Each donor largely had its own TCR clusters.

Regarding the study as a whole: CD4/CD8 balance characterized clones contracting day 15 to 85, and CD4+ skew characterized later expanders. Contracting CD4+ clones were located mainly in CM and EM, and CD8+ clones in EMRA. Cross-reactive memory appears to have joined, as suggested by some responding clones showing up in pre-infection memory.

This clonotype was recorded a few times. The target antigen is unknown. MiXCR, run by TCRdb on the 5' RACE reads, gives a single entry per CDR3 protein. The sample yields approximately 290,000 distinct CDR3 sequences, about 16% seen once. CDR1 is MDHEN, CDR2 SYDVKM, per germline. With V trimmed by 6 bases and J by 5 bases, 6 bases remained unmatched. The CDR3 sequence is 14 residues long. The rearrangement links TRBV28 to TRBJ1-5; the match to TRBD1 covers 8 bases. The receptor was isolated from a man younger than 30 who had mild COVID-19 (a few samples of this study predate the infection). Cell type and time point are not known. Sequenced input: PBMCs or a T cell subset sorted from them (not recorded which). The CDR3 spells CASSRQGSYQPQHF. CDR3 DNA: TGTGCCAGCAGCAGACAGGGGAGTTATCAGCCCCAGCATTTT.